Below, 11 T cell receptor beta chains from the same sample are listed, as sequenced in a study of blood T cell repertoires in COVID-19. This table comes from immunoSEQ multiplex PCR, and its TCRdb copy is limited to in-frame clones, with some not included. In the table there are almost 200,000 clones, around 90% of which are singletons. The sequenced sample was PBMCs or T cells enriched from blood (not recorded which). These receptors all come from a woman under 30 who had recovered from COVID-19.

V gene TRBV5-1 combines with J gene TRBJ2-7; the match to TRBD1 covers 8 bases. The germline V gene encodes CDR1 SGHRS and CDR2 YFSETQ. V lost 7 bases, J lost 3 bases, and 3 bases stayed unmatched. The CDR3 length is 12 residues. This chain's CDR3 is CASGDRGYEQYF. The CDR3 DNA reads TGCGCCAGCGGCGACAGGGGCTACGAGCAGTACTTC. The full variable domain, completed using reference TRBV5-1 and TRBJ2-7, is KAGVTQTPRYLIKTRGQQVTLSCSPISGHRSVSWYQQTPGQGLQFLFEYFSETQRNKGNFPGRFSGRQFSNSRSEMNVSTLELGDSALYLCASGDRGYEQYFGPGTRLTVT.

The CDR3, as DNA: TGTGCCAGCAGCCAAGAACAGGGGCGCAATCACGCCCAGCATTTT. Amino acid sequence: CASSQEQGRNHAQHF. The chain links TRBV3-1 (or the pseudogene TRBV3-2) to TRBJ1-5; 7 bases align to TRBD1. The CDR3 has 15 amino acids. J lost 11 bases, V lost 0 bases, and 10 bases had no gene match. CDR1 and CDR2 from the germline V gene are LGHDT and YNNKEL (reference sequence).

J is TRBJ1-6 and V is TRBV11-2, with a weak D call TRBD1 (5 bases). The ends were cut back, 6 bases at V and 10 bases at J, with 13 bases in the middle. The CDR3 is 13 amino acids. Germline CDR1 is SGHAT and CDR2 is FQNNGV. The DNA for the CDR3 is TGTGCCAGCAGTCAGGGTTCAGGCTCACCCCTCCACTTT. As protein: CASSQGSGSPLHF.

The V call is TRBV19, the J call TRBJ1-5; possible D gene TRBD1, 6 bases. This CDR3 region has 13 residues. V gave up 5 bases and J gave up 7 bases, with 12 bases separating them. Germline V gives CDR1 LNHDA, CDR2 SQIVND (reference sequence). The CDR3 reads CASSPGVGQPQHF. The CDR3 nucleotides read TGTGCCAGTAGTCCAGGGGTAGGGCAGCCCCAGCATTTT.

This rearrangement joins TRBV10-1 to TRBJ1-4, with TRBD1 matching 12 bases. The CDR3 totals 18 residues. The germline V gene has CDR1 WNHNN and CDR2 SYGVQD (reference sequence). Trimming removed 3 bases from V and 3 bases from J; junction bases left unmatched: 8. Here the CDR3 reads CASSDSGTGGFANEKLFF. The CDR3, as DNA: TGCGCCAGCAGTGATTCCGGGACAGGGGGCTTTGCTAATGAAAAACTGTTTTTT.

The V call is TRBV10-1, the J call TRBJ1-6; D is unresolved. CDR3 size: 14 residues. CDR1 is WNHNN, CDR2 SYGVQD, per germline (reference sequence). Trimming cost V 3 bases and J 7 bases, with 10 bases left between them. CDR3 sequence (DNA): TGCGCCAGCAGTGATCCACAGAAAAATTCACCCCTCCACTTT. The encoded protein is CASSDPQKNSPLHF.

The chain is built from TRBV10-3 and TRBJ2-2; D possibly corresponds to TRBD1 (6 bases). CDR3 length: 14 residues. Per the germline V gene, CDR1 is ENHRY and CDR2 is SYGVKD. The V end was cut by 7 bases, the J end by 0 bases, with 9 bases between. Written as DNA, the CDR3 is TGTGCCATCAAAGGGACATCGAACACCGGGGAGCTGTTTTTT. As protein: CAIKGTSNTGELFF.

V usage is TRBV27 and J usage is TRBJ1-5; D uncertain. The CDR3 has 10 amino acids. CDR1 is MNHEY, CDR2 SMNVEV, per germline (reference sequence). V gave up 6 bases and J gave up 6 bases, with 3 bases separating them. CDR3 coding DNA: TGTGCCAGCAGCTTTCAGCCCCAGCATTTT. Amino acid sequence: CASSFQPQHF.

This clone was seen once. This chain joins TRBV11-1 and TRBJ2-1, with D tentatively TRBD2 (5 bases). Trimming pared 1 base from V and 1 base from J, leaving 11 bases between. Germline CDR1 reads SGHAT; CDR2 reads FQDESV (reference sequence). The CDR3 has 16 amino acids. CDR3 nucleotides: TGTGCCAGCAGCTTAGAAAGAGGGAATTCCTACAATGAGCAGTTCTTC. The encoded protein is CASSLERGNSYNEQFF.

The chain employs TRBV4-1 and TRBJ2-7, with TRBD2 as a possible D gene (6 bases). The germline V gene has CDR1 MGHRA and CDR2 YSYEKL. The CDR3 totals 13 residues. V dropped 5 bases and J dropped 4 bases, with 12 bases sitting between them. CDR3 in DNA: TGCGCCAGCAGCTTTAGCGGAAAGTACGAGCAGTACTTC. Its protein is CASSFSGKYEQYF.

The chain links TRBV2 to TRBJ1-6, with 7 bases that match TRBD1. CDR1 and CDR2 (germline): SNHLY, FYNNEI. V shed 3 bases and J 3 bases; nucleotides not matched to a gene: 2. The CDR3 consists of 15 residues. CDR3 loop: CASSDQGVYNSPLHF. In DNA form, the CDR3 reads TGTGCCAGCAGTGATCAGGGGGTCTATAATTCACCCCTCCACTTT.